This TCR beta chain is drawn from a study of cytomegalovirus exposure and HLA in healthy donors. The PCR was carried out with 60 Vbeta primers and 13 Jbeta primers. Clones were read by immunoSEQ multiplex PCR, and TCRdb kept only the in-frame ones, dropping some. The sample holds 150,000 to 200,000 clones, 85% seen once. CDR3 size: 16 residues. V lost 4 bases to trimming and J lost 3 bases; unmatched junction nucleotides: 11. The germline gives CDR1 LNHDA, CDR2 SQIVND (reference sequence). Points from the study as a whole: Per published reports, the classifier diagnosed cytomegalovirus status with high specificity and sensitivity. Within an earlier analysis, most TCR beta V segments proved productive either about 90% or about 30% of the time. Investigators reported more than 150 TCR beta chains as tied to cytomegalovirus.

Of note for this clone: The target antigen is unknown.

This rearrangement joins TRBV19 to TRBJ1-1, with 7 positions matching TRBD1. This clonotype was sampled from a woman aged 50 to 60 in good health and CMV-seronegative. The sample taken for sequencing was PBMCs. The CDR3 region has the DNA TGTGCCAGTAGTACCAAGACAGGGTGGGGGGACACTGAAGCTTTCTTT. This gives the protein CASSTKTGWGDTEAFF.